Below are 24 T cell receptor beta chains sequenced from a single sample in a study of beta chain features in type 1 diabetes. The investigators reverse transcribed all of the isolated RNA, so they sequenced expressed TCRB transcripts. Sequencing was performed with immunoSEQ multiplex PCR; in TCRdb, only in-frame clones are kept and a portion is missing. The sample contains more than 300,000 clones, around 16% of which appear only once. Material: naive CD4+ T cells from blood. The receptors shown here come from a woman aged 18-30 years in good health.

This clone turned up a few times. This chain joins TRBV9 and TRBJ1-3, with D possibly TRBD1 on 5 matching bases. Germline assignment: CDR1 SGDLS and CDR2 YYNGEE. The CDR3 loop spans 16 amino acids. V was trimmed by 4 bases and J by 0 bases, leaving 14 bases between them. The CDR3 sequence is CASSPRQSFSGNTIYF. CDR3 in DNA: TGTGCCAGCAGCCCCCGACAGAGCTTCTCTGGAAACACCATATATTTT.

The CDR3 spells CASSPGRGTYNEQFF. The CDR3 DNA is TGTGCCAGCAGCCCCGGTAGAGGGACCTACAATGAGCAGTTCTTC. The chain recombines TRBV7-9 with TRBJ2-1, with a weak D call TRBD2 (5 bases). Trimming took 5 bases from V and 2 from J, leaving 13 bases between them. The CDR3 consists of 15 residues. Per the germline V gene, CDR1 is SEHNR and CDR2 is FQNEAQ (reference sequence).

This clone showed up just a few times. The chain carries TRBV6-5 and TRBJ1-2, with 8 bases matching TRBD1. V lost 4 bases to trimming and J lost 6 bases; unmatched junction nucleotides: 4. Germline loops: CDR1 MNHEY, CDR2 SVGAGI. This CDR3 is 13 amino acids long. This CDR3 reads CASSFRQGNGYTF. CDR3 in DNA: TGTGCCAGCAGTTTCCGACAGGGGAATGGCTACACCTTC.

In this sample, this clone turned up a few times. V is TRBV6-6 and J is TRBJ1-5; D is perhaps TRBD1 (6 bases). Trimming removed 3 bases from V and 1 base from J, with 10 bases in between. Germline CDR1 and CDR2: MNHNY and SVGAGI (reference sequence). This CDR3 contains 15 residues. The CDR3 reads CASSYNQGSNQPQHF. CDR3 sequence (DNA): TGTGCCAGCAGTTATAATCAGGGGAGCAATCAGCCCCAGCATTTT.

The chain joins TRBV4-3 to TRBJ2-6; a possible D gene is TRBD2 (5 bases). The CDR3 extends over 17 amino acids. In germline, CDR1 is LGHNA, CDR2 YSLEER. Deletions cut 5 bases from V and 0 bases from J, with 14 bases between. The CDR3 here is CASSYGLTGSGANVLTF. The CDR3 DNA reads TGCGCCAGCAGCTACGGACTGACGGGCTCTGGGGCCAACGTCCTGACTTTC.

This clone was observed a handful of times. The chain uses TRBV7-3 and TRBJ2-3; maybe TRBD1 (6 bases). V lost 5 bases and J 0 bases, leaving 9 bases between the germline ends. Germline CDR1 is SGHTA and CDR2 is FQGTGA. This CDR3 contains 14 residues. CDR3 DNA sequence: TGTGCCAGCAGCAACAGGGCCAGCACAGATACGCAGTATTTT. Translating it yields CASSNRASTDTQYF.

The CDR3 region is CASRIGLSYEQYF. The CDR3 DNA reads as TGTGCCAGCAGAATCGGACTCTCCTACGAGCAGTACTTC. The gene calls are TRBV5-6 and TRBJ2-7; TRBD2 might be the D (5 bases). Per the germline V gene, CDR1 is SGHDT and CDR2 is YYEEEE. Trimming took 5 bases from V and 0 from J, leaving 9 bases between them. CDR3 length: 13 amino acids.

This clone occurred a few times. The rearrangement links TRBV6-1 to TRBJ1-1; 7 positions match TRBD1. The CDR3 extends over 16 amino acids. Germline V gives CDR1 MNHNS, CDR2 SASEGT. Losses at the gene ends were 3 bases for V and 1 base for J; bases not matched to a gene: 8. DNA of the CDR3: TGTGCCAGCAGTGAGCCGGGACAGTGGGAGAACACTGAAGCTTTCTTT. Amino acids: CASSEPGQWENTEAFF.

About this clone: Other DNA sequences of this sample code for an identical CDR3. The chain employs TRBV20-1 and TRBJ1-4; no clear D gene. The CDR3 is 10 residues long. Trimming left V 5 bases short and J 5 bases short, with 3 bases between. Per germline, CDR1 DFQATT and CDR2 SNEGSKA (reference sequence). Here the CDR3 reads CSASNEKLFF. The CDR3 region has the DNA TGCAGTGCTTCAAATGAAAAACTGTTTTTT.

The CDR3 DNA reads as TGTGCCTGGACCCGGACTAGCGAATACGAGCAGTACTTC. Translating it yields CAWTRTSEYEQYF. This sequence joins TRBV30 and TRBJ2-7; TRBD2 aligns across 9 bases. V lost 4 bases and J lost 4; bases outside the gene matches: 5. The CDR3 runs to 13 residues. CDR1 and CDR2 (germline): GTSNPN, SVGIG (reference sequence).

This rearrangement joins TRBV7-2 to TRBJ2-7; the match to TRBD2 covers 7 bases. Germline V CDR1 and CDR2: SGHTA, FQGNSA. This CDR3 region has 14 residues. V lost 8 bases, J lost 1 base, and 8 bases stayed unmatched. The CDR3 sequence is CASQATSPSYEQYF. The CDR3 DNA reads TGTGCCAGCCAAGCGACTAGCCCATCCTACGAGCAGTACTTC.

V gene TRBV15 combines with J gene TRBJ2-1, with TRBD2 matching 9 bases. This CDR3 is built from 16 residues. Germline V gene data show CDR1 as LNHNV and CDR2 as YYDKDF (reference sequence). V dropped 0 bases and J dropped 3; count of bases not matched to a gene: 3. The CDR3 nucleotides are TGTGCCACCAGCAGAGATACTAGCGGGCTCTACAATGAGCAGTTCTTC. It specifies CATSRDTSGLYNEQFF.

This clone showed up just a few times. V is TRBV2 and J is TRBJ2-7; tentative D call: TRBD2 (6 bases). V was cut by 6 bases and J by 0 bases, with 12 bases left in between. The length of the CDR3 is 14 residues. The V gene's germline CDR1 is SNHLY and CDR2 FYNNEI. This chain's CDR3 is CASRGGAVSYEQYF. The DNA for the CDR3 is TGTGCCAGCAGGGGGGGAGCGGTCTCCTACGAGCAGTACTTC.

This clone was counted only a few times. V and J are TRBV20-1 and TRBJ2-1; possibly TRBD1 for D (5 bases). The germline V gene encodes CDR1 DFQATT and CDR2 SNEGSKA (reference sequence). This CDR3 spans 11 amino acids. The V and J ends lost 3 bases and 10 bases respectively, with 10 bases between them. In DNA, the CDR3 is TGCAGTGCTAGCATGGGGCCGGAGCAGTTCTTC. Encoded protein: CSASMGPEQFF.

The V gene is TRBV6-5, the J gene TRBJ2-1; a possible D gene is TRBD1 (6 bases). Germline V CDR1 and CDR2: MNHEY, SVGAGI. The V and J ends lost 6 bases and 14 bases respectively, with 14 bases between them. This CDR3 is 11 amino acids long. This CDR3 is CASSPGTREFF. The CDR3 DNA is TGTGCCAGCAGCCCTGGGACAAGGGAGTTCTTC.

The table lists this clone with a few counts. V gene TRBV30 combines with J gene TRBJ2-1, with 10 bases fitting TRBD2. The CDR3 sequence is 14 residues long. The V segment lost 2 bases and the J segment 7 bases; nucleotides outside the gene matches: 5. Looked up from germline, CDR1 is GTSNPN and CDR2 is SVGIG (reference sequence). The CDR3 nucleotides are TGTGCCTGGAGTCCGGGACTAGCGAAGAATGAGCAGTTCTTC. Protein product: CAWSPGLAKNEQFF.

This clone was counted only a few times. The chain combines TRBV7-9 with TRBJ1-2, with D perhaps matching TRBD1 (5 bases). V was clipped by 7 bases and J by 4 bases, with 16 bases between them. This CDR3 is built from 14 residues. Germline loops: CDR1 SEHNR, CDR2 FQNEAQ (reference sequence). This CDR3 reads CASTRRGLSYGYTF. CDR3 DNA sequence: TGTGCCAGCACCCGACGGGGACTGAGCTATGGCTACACCTTC.

The chain has TRBV14 and TRBJ2-1; 15 bases line up with TRBD2. The J segment lost 10 bases and the V segment lost 4 bases, leaving 5 bases of the junction unmatched. The CDR3 contains 15 residues. From germline, CDR1 is SGHDN and CDR2 FVKESK. The CDR3 region is CASSRGLAGGGEQFF. The CDR3, as DNA: TGTGCCAGCAGCCGAGGACTAGCGGGAGGGGGAGAGCAGTTCTTC.

Concerning this clone itself: This specimen includes other DNA sequences encoding the same CDR3. The chain carries TRBV28 and TRBJ2-5, with 9 bases that match TRBD2. J gave up 2 bases and V 6 bases, and 4 bases lay outside the gene matches. This CDR3 contains 14 residues. CDR1 is MDHEN and CDR2 is SYDVKM in the germline V gene. Here the CDR3 DNA reads TGTGCCAGCAGCCCGGCGGGGGGGCAAGAGACCCAGTACTTC. Its protein product is CASSPAGGQETQYF. The complete variable domain, with remaining parts taken from reference TRBV28 and TRBJ2-5, reads DVKVTQSSRYLVKRTGEKVFLECVQDMDHENMFWYRQDPGLGLRLIYFSYDVKMKEKGDIPEGYSVSREKKERFSLILESASTNQTSMYLCASSPAGGQETQYFGPGTRLLVL.

V is TRBV11-2 and J is TRBJ1-2, with 7 nucleotides matching TRBD1. Germline-derived CDR1 and CDR2 are SGHAT and FQNNGV. CDR3 size: 14 residues. J was trimmed by 5 bases and V by 1 base; bases with no gene match: 4. The DNA for the CDR3 is TGTGCCAGCAGCTTAGTTGACAGGGTTTATGGCTACACCTTC. This sequence encodes CASSLVDRVYGYTF.

The chain combines TRBV28 with TRBJ2-7, with 10 bases identical to TRBD1. V lost 6 bases, J lost 0 bases, and 14 bases stayed unmatched. Germline values: CDR1 MDHEN, CDR2 SYDVKM. The CDR3 is 18 amino acids. This CDR3 reads CASRQDGQGVIPSYEQYF. In DNA, the CDR3 is TGTGCCAGCAGACAAGACGGACAGGGGGTGATTCCCTCCTACGAGCAGTACTTC. Supplemented by reference TRBV28 and TRBJ2-7, the full variable domain reads DVKVTQSSRYLVKRTGEKVFLECVQDMDHENMFWYRQDPGLGLRLIYFSYDVKMKEKGDIPEGYSVSREKKERFSLILESASTNQTSMYLCASRQDGQGVIPSYEQYFGPGTRLTVT.

V is TRBV18 and J is TRBJ1-1; perhaps TRBD1 as D (6 bases). Trimming removed 4 bases from V and 1 base from J, with 10 bases in between. This CDR3 has 14 amino acids. Per germline, CDR1 KGHSH and CDR2 LQKENI. The CDR3 DNA reads as TGTGCCAGCTCACTAAGGGGGACGAACACTGAAGCTTTCTTT. Translating it yields CASSLRGTNTEAFF. Combining the CDR3 with reference TRBV18 and TRBJ1-1 gives the whole variable domain NAGVMQNPRHLVRRRGQEARLRCSPMKGHSHVYWYRQLPEEGLKFMVYLQKENIIDESGMPKERFSAEFPKEGPSILRIQQVVRGDSAAYFCASSLRGTNTEAFFGQGTRLTVV.

The chain carries TRBV5-1 and TRBJ2-2, with D possibly matching TRBD1 (5 bases). The CDR3 consists of 14 residues. V was shortened by 2 bases and J by 6 bases, with 11 bases between the two germline ends. Germline V gives CDR1 SGHRS, CDR2 YFSETQ. CDR3 DNA sequence: TGCGCCAGCAGCTTATCGTCAGGGTCCGGGGAGCTGTTTTTT. It yields the protein CASSLSSGSGELFF.

DNA for the CDR3: TGTGCCAGCAGCGTAGTTGCAGGGAACGGCTACACCTTC. Protein: CASSVVAGNGYTF. The V call is TRBV9, the J call TRBJ1-2; perhaps TRBD1 as D (5 bases). Germline-derived CDR1 and CDR2 are SGDLS and YYNGEE. Trimming pared 0 bases from V and 8 bases from J, leaving 11 bases between. CDR3 length equals 13 residues.